Each of the 22 T cell receptor beta chains below was sequenced from the same sample in a study of shared clonotypes between healthy human individuals. The assay was immunoSEQ multiplex PCR, and TCRdb's table has in-frame clones only and misses some. The table includes about 1.9 million clones, just under 95% detected once. As defined, naive CD8 cells were CD45RO-negative and positively selected for CCR7, with terminally differentiated effector memory CD45RA+ cells excluded. Sequencing was performed on naive CD8+ T cells from PBMCs. The source of these receptors is a man aged 18 to 29 in good health. Some clones in this sample may be carry-over from other donors' samples.

This clone occurred once. The V call is TRBV27, the J call TRBJ1-2; D call uncertain. CDR3 length: 12 residues. Germline lookup yields CDR1 MNHEY and CDR2 SMNVEV (reference sequence). The V gene lost 8 bases and the J gene lost 3 bases, with 10 bases spanning the gap. Here the CDR3 DNA reads TGTGCCAGCGCTGACCCCTACTATGGCTACACCTTC. Protein sequence: CASADPYYGYTF.

This clone was counted once. This chain links TRBV9 with TRBJ1-1, with a possible D match to TRBD1 (5 bases). Per the germline V gene, CDR1 is SGDLS and CDR2 is YYNGEE. Trimming removed 3 bases at V and 5 bases at J, with 11 bases between. The CDR3 sequence is 13 residues long. This chain's CDR3 is CASSGRGETEAFF. CDR3 coding DNA: TGTGCCAGCAGCGGACGGGGGGAGACTGAAGCTTTCTTT.

The chain carries TRBV5-6 and TRBJ2-1; TRBD1 aligns across 8 bases. The CDR3 runs to 14 residues. CDR1 and CDR2 (germline): SGHDT, YYEEEE. The V segment lost 3 bases and the J segment 8 bases; nucleotides outside the gene matches: 7. The CDR3 DNA reads TGTGCCAGCAGCTCCCGGACAGGGTGGGATGAGCAGTTCTTC. This sequence encodes CASSSRTGWDEQFF.

The chain links TRBV19 to TRBJ2-2; TRBD1 matches at 7 bases. The CDR3 length is 16 residues. CDR1 is LNHDA and CDR2 is SQIVND in the germline V gene (reference sequence). J was trimmed by 6 bases and V by 6 bases; bases with no gene match: 13. The CDR3 sequence is CASSHRDEGAPGELFF. In nucleotides, the CDR3 is TGTGCCAGTAGCCACCGGGACGAGGGGGCGCCCGGGGAGCTGTTTTTT.

This clone was picked up one time. For the CDR3, the DNA is TGTGCCAGTAGTATCCTCGGTGGGAGCCACTCCTACAATGAGCAGTTCTTC. It yields the protein CASSILGGSHSYNEQFF. The chain links TRBV19 to TRBJ2-1; D is possibly TRBD2 (5 bases). V was trimmed by 3 bases and J by 0 bases, leaving 15 bases between them. CDR1 LNHDA and CDR2 SQIVND come from the germline V gene (reference sequence). The CDR3 has 17 amino acids. The whole variable domain, remainder taken from reference TRBV19 and TRBJ2-1, is DGGITQSPKYLFRKEGQNVTLSCEQNLNHDAMYWYRQDPGQGLRLIYYSQIVNDFQKGDIAEGYSVSREKKESFPLTVTSAQKNPTAFYLCASSILGGSHSYNEQFFGPGTRLTVL.

CDR3 sequence (DNA): TGTGCCAGCAGCGTAGCAACAGGGGGCGCGTCTGGAAACACCATATATTTT. Protein: CASSVATGGASGNTIYF. The chain couples TRBV9 to TRBJ1-3; 9 nucleotides match TRBD1. The CDR3 spans 17 residues. Germline V gene lookup returns CDR1 SGDLS and CDR2 YYNGEE. With 0 bases clipped from V and 1 base from J, the junction kept 5 bases outside the gene matches. The full variable domain, its missing parts supplied by reference TRBV9 and TRBJ1-3, is DSGVTQTPKHLITATGQRVTLRCSPRSGDLSVYWYQQSLDQGLQFLIQYYNGEERAKGNILERFSAQQFPDLHSELNLSSLELGDSALYFCASSVATGGASGNTIYFGEGSWLTVV.

The chain is built from TRBV4-1 and TRBJ2-7; 10 nucleotides agree with TRBD2. The CDR3 is made up of 16 amino acids. Germline values: CDR1 MGHRA, CDR2 YSYEKL. J gave up 6 bases and V 3 bases, and 11 bases lay outside the gene matches. Here the CDR3 reads CASSHLPSGSRSEQYF. The CDR3 bases are TGCGCCAGCAGCCATCTTCCTAGCGGGAGTAGGAGCGAGCAGTACTTC.

The chain employs TRBV27 and TRBJ2-7; TRBD2 matches at 8 bases. This CDR3 has 15 amino acids. Germline V gene lookup returns CDR1 MNHEY and CDR2 SMNVEV (reference sequence). Trimming cost V 0 bases and J 6 bases; bases outside gene matches: 7. CDR3 amino acids: CASSLSHSGISEQYF. The CDR3 region has the DNA TGTGCCAGCAGTTTATCTCATAGCGGGATCTCCGAGCAGTACTTC.

The table lists this clone with a count of one. The chain uses TRBV4-1 and TRBJ2-7; D tentatively reads TRBD1 or TRBD2 (5 bases each). Trimming took 1 base from V and 6 from J, leaving 10 bases between them. Germline V gene lookup returns CDR1 MGHRA and CDR2 YSYEKL. CDR3 length: 13 residues. CDR3 coding DNA: TGCGCCAGCAGCCAAGTGCCAGGGAGCGAGCAGTACTTC. As protein: CASSQVPGSEQYF.

As concerns this clone: At the DNA level, this CDR3 is encoded by other sequences in the same sample as well. This rearrangement joins TRBV27 to TRBJ2-3; D is unresolved. V lost 0 bases and J lost 4, with 8 bases in between. The CDR3 consists of 14 residues. CDR1 and CDR2 from the germline V gene are MNHEY and SMNVEV (reference sequence). CDR3 in DNA: TGTGCCAGCAGTTTATCCCCGTTGGCAGATACGCAGTATTTT. Its protein is CASSLSPLADTQYF.

The J gene is TRBJ2-7, the V gene TRBV21-1. TRBV21-1 is described as a pseudogene. The CDR3 extends over 15 amino acids. The CDR3 is CASSYGGLARYEQYF. The CDR3 nucleotides are TGTGCCAGCAGCTATGGGGGGCTAGCCAGGTACGAGCAGTACTTC.

This chain joins TRBV4-3 and TRBJ1-3, with unresolved D. Trimming shortened V by 3 bases and J by 1 base, and 4 bases separated the two germline ends. The CDR3 totals 13 residues. Germline V gene lookup returns CDR1 LGHNA and CDR2 YSLEER. The CDR3 DNA reads as TGCGCCAGCAGCCACAGTTCTGGAAACACCATATATTTT. Translating gives CASSHSSGNTIYF.

The chain is built from TRBV15 and TRBJ2-4, with 7 bases aligning to TRBD1. With V trimmed by 5 bases and J by 7 bases, 11 bases remained unmatched. This CDR3 contains 15 residues. Germline CDR1 reads LNHNV; CDR2 reads YYDKDF (reference sequence). CDR3 nucleotides: TGTGCCACCAGCGACCCGCACAGGGGTGCGAACATTCAGTACTTC. Translation: CATSDPHRGANIQYF.

CDR3 DNA: TGCAGCGTTAGTAACCGTTACGAGCAGTACTTC. Protein: CSVSNRYEQYF. This chain links TRBV29-1 with TRBJ2-7; unclear D gene. V lost 5 bases and J 4 bases, leaving 9 bases between the germline ends. Germline lookup yields CDR1 SQVTM and CDR2 ANQGSEA. This CDR3 contains 11 residues.

This chain uses TRBV2 with TRBJ2-7; 10 bases are a match to TRBD1. V was pared by 1 base and J by 5 bases, with 8 bases of the junction left unmatched. The CDR3 is made up of 16 amino acids. The germline gives CDR1 SNHLY, CDR2 FYNNEI. The CDR3 loop reads CASSEGGTGVFNEQYF. CDR3 DNA: TGTGCCAGCAGTGAAGGAGGGACAGGGGTATTCAACGAGCAGTACTTC.

This chain connects TRBV5-6 to TRBJ2-5; D could derive from TRBD1 or TRBD2 (5 bases each). Germline V gene lookup returns CDR1 SGHDT and CDR2 YYEEEE. This CDR3 is 14 amino acids long. V shed 4 bases and J shed 12 bases, with 22 bases lying between them. The CDR3 is CASSPYRDDGRKYF. For the CDR3, the DNA is TGTGCCAGCAGCCCTTACCGGGACGACGGGCGCAAGTACTTC. The whole variable domain, filled in from reference TRBV5-6 and TRBJ2-5, reads DAGVTQSPTHLIKTRGQQVTLRCSPKSGHDTVSWYQQALGQGPQFIFQYYEEEERQRGNFPDRFSGHQFPNYSSELNVNALLLGDSALYLCASSPYRDDGRKYFGPGTRLLVL.

The chain combines TRBV9 with TRBJ1-2; 8 bases are shared with TRBD1. With V trimmed by 0 bases and J by 6 bases, 7 bases remained unmatched. The CDR3 contains 15 residues. CDR1 and CDR2 (germline): SGDLS, YYNGEE. The CDR3 spells CASSVAGGAVDGYTF. CDR3 coding DNA: TGTGCCAGCAGCGTAGCAGGGGGCGCCGTGGATGGCTACACCTTC.

V and J are TRBV19 and TRBJ2-1; possible D gene TRBD2, 6 bases. V was shortened by 6 bases and J by 0 bases, with 12 bases between the two germline ends. Germline V gene sequence: CDR1 LNHDA, CDR2 SQIVND (reference sequence). This CDR3 has 15 amino acids. CDR3 region: CASSASGYSYNEQFF. The CDR3 DNA is TGTGCCAGTAGCGCCAGCGGGTACTCCTACAATGAGCAGTTCTTC.

V gene TRBV30 combines with J gene TRBJ2-7, with 7 bases fitting TRBD1. CDR1 is GTSNPN, CDR2 SVGIG, per germline (reference sequence). The length of the CDR3 is 14 residues. With V trimmed by 6 bases and J by 0 bases, 8 bases remained unmatched. The CDR3 nucleotides read TGTGCCTGTGGGGATGACAGGGTCTCCTACGAGCAGTACTTC. This translates into CACGDDRVSYEQYF. The entire variable domain, with the rest obtained from reference TRBV30 and TRBJ2-7, is as follows: SQTIHQWPATLVQPVGSPLSLECTVEGTSNPNLYWYRQAAGRGLQLLFYSVGIGQISSEVPQNLSASRPQDRQFILSSKKLLLSDSGFYLCACGDDRVSYEQYFGPGTRLTVT.

V and J are TRBV7-9 and TRBJ2-5, with 8 nucleotides matching TRBD2. The CDR3 consists of 16 residues. V lost 4 bases and J lost 5; bases outside the gene matches: 12. Per the germline V gene, CDR1 is SEHNR and CDR2 is FQNEAQ (reference sequence). Here the CDR3 reads CASSSREGLVGETQYF. CDR3 DNA: TGTGCCAGCAGCTCGCGAGAGGGACTAGTGGGGGAGACCCAGTACTTC. Using reference TRBV7-9 and TRBJ2-5 for the parts outside the CDR3, the full variable domain is DTGVSQNPRHKITKRGQNVTFRCDPISEHNRLYWYRQTLGQGPEFLTYFQNEAQLEKSRLLSDRFSAERPKGSFSTLEIQRTEQGDSAMYLCASSSREGLVGETQYFGPGTRLLVL.

The chain is built from TRBV7-9 and TRBJ1-1, with 7 bases matching TRBD1. With V trimmed by 6 bases and J by 0 bases, 13 bases remained unmatched. The CDR3 is 17 amino acids. Germline CDR1 SEHNR, CDR2 FQNEAQ (reference sequence). The DNA for the CDR3 is TGTGCCAGCAGGGCCTCGCAGGGGGATTTAATGAACACTGAAGCTTTCTTT. It translates to CASRASQGDLMNTEAFF.

This clone has only a few counts. Other DNA variants within this sample encode the same CDR3. The V gene is TRBV11-2, the J gene TRBJ1-2; 7 bases map to TRBD1. The germline gives CDR1 SGHAT, CDR2 FQNNGV. V gave up 5 bases and J gave up 4 bases; unmatched junction bases: 4. This CDR3 has 13 amino acids. CDR3 sequence: CASSLGTAYGYTF. The CDR3 nucleotides read TGTGCCAGCAGCCTCGGGACAGCCTATGGCTACACCTTC.